The 19 T cell receptor beta chains reported below all come from one sample, sequenced in a study of monozygotic twins with inflammatory bowel disease. For each CDR3 protein, TCRdb gives one entry from its re-call of the 5' RACE reads, without DNA. The repertoire table contains under 350,000 distinct CDR3 sequences. Sequencing input: blood. Source of these receptors: a human donor with ulcerative colitis or Crohn's disease, or a healthy co-twin of an affected twin (not recorded which).

V gene TRBV20-1 combines with J gene TRBJ1-6; TCRdb returns TRBD1, unconfirmable since there is no DNA. The CDR3 length is 14 residues. Per germline, CDR1 DFQATT and CDR2 SNEGSKA (reference sequence). The CDR3 is CSANRGTPGSPLHF.

This rearrangement joins TRBV5-1 to TRBJ1-5; no DNA is available, so the TRBD1 call from TCRdb remains unchecked. The V gene's germline CDR1 is SGHRS and CDR2 YFSETQ. The CDR3 length is 14 residues. This CDR3 is CASSQGTGGQPQHF. Using reference TRBV5-1 and TRBJ1-5 for the parts outside the CDR3, the full variable domain is KAGVTQTPRYLIKTRGQQVTLSCSPISGHRSVSWYQQTPGQGLQFLFEYFSETQRNKGNFPGRFSGRQFSNSRSEMNVSTLELGDSALYLCASSQGTGGQPQHFGDGTRLSIL.

V usage is TRBV5-1 and J usage is TRBJ2-7; TCRdb's assignment of TRBD2 cannot be checked, as there is no DNA. Germline CDR1 reads SGHRS; CDR2 reads YFSETQ. The length of the CDR3 is 13 residues. The CDR3 sequence is CASSLDTEVGQYF.

The gene calls are TRBV19 and TRBJ2-7; TCRdb designates TRBD1, a call that cannot be tested without DNA. The CDR3 has 13 amino acids. Germline lookup yields CDR1 LNHDA and CDR2 SQIVND (reference sequence). The CDR3 protein is CASAGTISYEQYF.

The V call is TRBV5-6, the J call TRBJ1-3. This CDR3 is 15 amino acids long. The germline V gene has CDR1 SGHDT and CDR2 YYEEEE. The CDR3 spells CASGGAPFSGNTIYF.

The chain links TRBV27 to TRBJ1-1; TCRdb gives TRBD1 as the D gene, but with no DNA this cannot be confirmed. CDR3 length: 12 residues. CDR1 is MNHEY and CDR2 is SMNVEV in the germline V gene (reference sequence). The CDR3 sequence is CASSHLRGEAFF.

The chain uses TRBV5-1 and TRBJ2-3; the TCRdb call, TRBD2, lacks DNA for checking. The CDR3 length is 15 residues. The germline CDR1 and CDR2 sequences are SGHRS and YFSETQ. CDR3 loop: CASSSTGTSADTQYF.

J is TRBJ2-5 and V is TRBV7-2; TCRdb returns TRBD1, unconfirmable since there is no DNA. Per germline, CDR1 SGHTA and CDR2 FQGNSA. The CDR3 is 16 residues long. Here the CDR3 reads CASSLGGAGGGKTQYF.

The rearrangement links TRBV7-3 to TRBJ2-2; TCRdb outputs TRBD1, but without DNA this stays unchecked. Germline CDR1 reads SGHTA; CDR2 reads FQGTGA. There are 13 residues in the CDR3. This CDR3 reads CASSLTVGGELFF. The variable domain in full, with the rest retrieved from reference TRBV7-3 and TRBJ2-2, is GAGVSQTPSNKVTEKGKYVELRCDPISGHTALYWYRQSLGQGPEFLIYFQGTGAADDSGLPNDRFFAVRPEGSVSTLKIQRTERGDSAVYLCASSLTVGGELFFGEGSRLTVL.

The chain combines TRBV7-2 with TRBJ1-5. Germline-derived CDR1 and CDR2 are SGHTA and FQGNSA. The CDR3 runs 12 residues. The CDR3 sequence: CASSRMGQPQHF.

This chain connects TRBV5-1 to TRBJ2-5; the TRBD1 assignment by TCRdb is unverifiable without DNA. This CDR3 is 15 amino acids long. Germline CDR1 SGHRS, CDR2 YFSETQ. The CDR3 reads CASSLAGGGTETQYF.

The chain carries TRBV30 and TRBJ1-2. Germline V gene sequence: CDR1 GTSNPN, CDR2 SVGIG (reference sequence). This CDR3 contains 14 residues. The CDR3 reads CAWRDLEYNYGYTF. The full variable domain, in which reference TRBV30 and TRBJ1-2 provide the parts outside the CDR3, is SQTIHQWPATLVQPVGSPLSLECTVEGTSNPNLYWYRQAAGRGLQLLFYSVGIGQISSEVPQNLSASRPQDRQFILSSKKLLLSDSGFYLCAWRDLEYNYGYTFGSGTRLTVV.

The genes are TRBV5-6 and TRBJ2-7. The germline gives CDR1 SGHDT, CDR2 YYEEEE. This CDR3 contains 13 residues. This CDR3 is CASSFTSNYEQYF.

The chain joins TRBV12-3 or TRBV12-4 to TRBJ2-3; lacking DNA, the TRBD2 call made by TCRdb goes unchecked. The CDR3 runs to 15 residues. CDR3 in amino acids: CASSRDYRRTDTQYF.

V is TRBV5-1 and J is TRBJ1-2; with no DNA, the TCRdb D assignment of TRBD1 cannot be verified. CDR1 is SGHRS, CDR2 YFSETQ, per germline. CDR3 length: 14 amino acids. This chain's CDR3 is CASSLEDSSYGYTF. Full variable domain (rest looked up from reference TRBV5-1 and TRBJ1-2): KAGVTQTPRYLIKTRGQQVTLSCSPISGHRSVSWYQQTPGQGLQFLFEYFSETQRNKGNFPGRFSGRQFSNSRSEMNVSTLELGDSALYLCASSLEDSSYGYTFGSGTRLTVV.

The J gene is TRBJ1-4, the V gene TRBV12-3 or TRBV12-4; as DNA is missing, the TRBD1 call by TCRdb cannot be tested. This CDR3 has 14 residues. The CDR3 sequence: CASSFQGSNEKLFF.

The CDR3 loop is CASSLVTHSANEQFF. The chain recombines TRBV11-2 with TRBJ2-1. Germline V gene data show CDR1 as SGHAT and CDR2 as FQNNGV. The CDR3 runs 15 residues.

The chain recombines TRBV12-5 with TRBJ2-5. CDR1 LGHNT and CDR2 FRNRAP come from the germline V gene. CDR3 length equals 13 residues. CDR3 amino acids: CASGLDLGETQYF.

The chain combines TRBV19 with TRBJ2-7; absent DNA, TCRdb's TRBD1 call cannot be checked. CDR3 length: 14 residues. Germline V gives CDR1 LNHDA, CDR2 SQIVND (reference sequence). The CDR3 loop reads CASSIRPGAYEQYF.